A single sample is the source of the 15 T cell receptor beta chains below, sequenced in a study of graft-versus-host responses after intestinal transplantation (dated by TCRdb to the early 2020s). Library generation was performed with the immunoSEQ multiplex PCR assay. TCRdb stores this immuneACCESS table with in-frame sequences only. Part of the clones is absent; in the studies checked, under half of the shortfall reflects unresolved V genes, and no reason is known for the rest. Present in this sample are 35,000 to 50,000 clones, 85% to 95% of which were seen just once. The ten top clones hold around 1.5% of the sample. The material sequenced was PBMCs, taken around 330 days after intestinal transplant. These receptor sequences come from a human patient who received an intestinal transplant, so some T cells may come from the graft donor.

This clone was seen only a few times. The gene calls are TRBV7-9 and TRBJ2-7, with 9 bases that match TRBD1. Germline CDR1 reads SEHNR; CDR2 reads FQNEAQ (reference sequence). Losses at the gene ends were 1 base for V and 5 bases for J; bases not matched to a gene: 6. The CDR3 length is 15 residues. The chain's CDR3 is CASSLGQGVPHEQYF. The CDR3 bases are TGTGCCAGCAGCTTAGGACAGGGGGTTCCCCACGAGCAGTACTTC.

The CDR3 DNA sequence: TGTGCCAGCAGCCAAGACCCCCCCCGAGGACTAGCAGTCAAGGAGACCCAGTACTTC. Its translation: CASSQDPPRGLAVKETQYF. The gene calls are TRBV4-2 and TRBJ2-5, with 8 bases aligning to TRBD2. Germline-derived CDR1 and CDR2 are LGHNA and YNFKEQ. V gave up 0 bases and J gave up 5 bases; unmatched junction bases: 17. The CDR3 runs to 19 residues.

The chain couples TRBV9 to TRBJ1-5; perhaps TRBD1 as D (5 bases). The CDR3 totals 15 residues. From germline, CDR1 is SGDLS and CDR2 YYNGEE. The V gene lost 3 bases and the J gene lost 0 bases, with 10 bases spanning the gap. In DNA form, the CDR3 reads TGTGCCAGCAGCGCTGGGGGTAATAGCAATCAGCCCCAGCATTTT. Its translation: CASSAGGNSNQPQHF.

The CDR3 loop is CASSQDRGGSQETQYF. In DNA form, the CDR3 reads TGCGCCAGCAGCCAAGATAGGGGCGGATCCCAAGAGACCCAGTACTTC. The chain has TRBV4-1 and TRBJ2-5, with a tentative D call TRBD1 (5 bases). V dropped 0 bases and J dropped 1 base, with 12 bases sitting between them. CDR1 MGHRA and CDR2 YSYEKL come from the germline V gene. This CDR3 spans 16 amino acids.

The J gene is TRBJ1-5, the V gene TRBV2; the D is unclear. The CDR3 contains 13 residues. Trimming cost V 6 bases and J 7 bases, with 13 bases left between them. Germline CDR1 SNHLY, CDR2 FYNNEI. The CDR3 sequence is CASSFEGIQPQHF. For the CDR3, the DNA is TGTGCCAGCAGCTTCGAAGGAATCCAGCCCCAGCATTTT.

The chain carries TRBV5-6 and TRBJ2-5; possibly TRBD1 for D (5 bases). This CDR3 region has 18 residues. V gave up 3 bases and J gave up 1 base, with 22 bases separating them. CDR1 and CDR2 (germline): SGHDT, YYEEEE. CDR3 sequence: CASSSRGTTTPLQETQYF. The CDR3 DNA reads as TGTGCCAGCAGCTCTAGGGGAACAACAACCCCCCTCCAAGAGACCCAGTACTTC.

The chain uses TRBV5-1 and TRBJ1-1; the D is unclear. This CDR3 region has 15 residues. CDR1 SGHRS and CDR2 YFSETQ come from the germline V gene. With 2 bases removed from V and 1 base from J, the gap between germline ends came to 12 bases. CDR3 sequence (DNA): TGCGCCAGCAGCTTTCAAGTTTCGGGGAACACTGAAGCTTTCTTT. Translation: CASSFQVSGNTEAFF.

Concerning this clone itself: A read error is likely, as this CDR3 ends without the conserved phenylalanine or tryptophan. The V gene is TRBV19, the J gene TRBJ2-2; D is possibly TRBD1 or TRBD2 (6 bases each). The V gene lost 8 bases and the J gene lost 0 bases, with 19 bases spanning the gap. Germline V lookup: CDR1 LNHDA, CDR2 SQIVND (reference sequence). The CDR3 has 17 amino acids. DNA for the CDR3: TGTGCCAGTTGGGGGCCTTACGCGGGACCGAACACCGGGGAGCTGTTTTCT. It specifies CASWGPYAGPNTGELFS.

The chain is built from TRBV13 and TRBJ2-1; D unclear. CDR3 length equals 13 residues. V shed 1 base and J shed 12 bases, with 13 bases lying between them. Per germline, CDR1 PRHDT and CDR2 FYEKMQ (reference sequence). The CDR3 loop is CASSLAQIIGQFF. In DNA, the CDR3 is TGTGCCAGCAGCTTAGCGCAGATAATCGGGCAGTTCTTC.

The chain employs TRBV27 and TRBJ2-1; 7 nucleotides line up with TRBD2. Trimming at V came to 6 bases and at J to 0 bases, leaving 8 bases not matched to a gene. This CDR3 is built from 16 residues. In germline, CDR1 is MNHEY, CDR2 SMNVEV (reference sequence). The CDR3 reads CASRTPSGRSYNEQFF. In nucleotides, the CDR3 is TGTGCCAGCAGAACCCCTAGCGGACGCTCCTACAATGAGCAGTTCTTC.

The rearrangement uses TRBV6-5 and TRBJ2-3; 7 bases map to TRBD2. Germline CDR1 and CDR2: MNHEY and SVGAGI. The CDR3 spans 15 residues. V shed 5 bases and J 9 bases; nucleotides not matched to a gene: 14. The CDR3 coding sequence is TGTGCCAGCAGTCGGGAGATTTTTCTTAGCGGGACGCAGTATTTT. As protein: CASSREIFLSGTQYF.

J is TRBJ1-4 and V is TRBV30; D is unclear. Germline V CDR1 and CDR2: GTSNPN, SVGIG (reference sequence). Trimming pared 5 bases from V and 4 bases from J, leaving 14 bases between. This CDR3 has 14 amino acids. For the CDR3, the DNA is TGTGCCTGGGGTCCAGGTGGAATTAATGAAAAACTGTTTTTT. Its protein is CAWGPGGINEKLFF.

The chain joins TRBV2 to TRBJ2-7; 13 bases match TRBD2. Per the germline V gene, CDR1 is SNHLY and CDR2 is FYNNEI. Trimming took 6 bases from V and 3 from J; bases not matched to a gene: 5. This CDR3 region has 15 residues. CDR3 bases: TGTGCCAGCAGGCCCGGGACTAGCGGGGACTACGAGCAGTACTTC. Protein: CASRPGTSGDYEQYF.

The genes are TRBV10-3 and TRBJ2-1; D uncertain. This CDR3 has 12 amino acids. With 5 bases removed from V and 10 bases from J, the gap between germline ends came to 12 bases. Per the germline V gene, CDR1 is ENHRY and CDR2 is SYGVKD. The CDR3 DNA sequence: TGTGCCATCAGTTATGGGGTCAGGGAGCAGTTCTTC. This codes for CAISYGVREQFF.

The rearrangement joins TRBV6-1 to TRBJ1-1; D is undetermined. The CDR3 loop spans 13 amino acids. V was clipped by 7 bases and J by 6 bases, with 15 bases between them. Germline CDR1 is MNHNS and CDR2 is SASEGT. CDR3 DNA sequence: TGTGCCAGCACGAGGGAAGAGAAACCTGAAGCTTTCTTT. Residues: CASTREEKPEAFF.